The present T cell receptor (beta chain) was sequenced within a study of monozygotic twins with inflammatory bowel disease (dated by TCRdb to about 2019). At the level of the whole study: In total, 28 monozygotic twin pairs made up the full study: 19 Danish pairs, all IBD-discordant, plus nine German pairs, of which four were IBD-concordant and five were IBD-discordant. Within discordant pairs, disease-associated traits were sought mainly by comparing IBD patients with their genetically identical healthy co-twins. Each individual had, on average, about 151 000 unique TCRalpha sequences and 181 000 unique TCRbeta sequences available for analysis.

The method behind the library was 5' RACE. Preparation of each TCR library used around 3.5 ug of total RNA. For each sample, cDNA synthesis was carried out in eight separate reactions using SMARTScribe reverse transcriptase. During cDNA synthesis, template switching introduced unique molecular identifiers that contained a 6-nucleotide sample barcode. TCRalpha and TCRbeta cDNA was amplified by two nested PCRs of 16 and 9 cycles, with bead purification after each PCR. Before amplification, the cDNA was treated with uracil DNA-glycosylase and purified using the QIAquick PCR purification kit. The second PCR added Illumina TruSeq-compatible adapters along with sample-specific barcodes. TapeStation and Qubit were used to check library quality and concentration, and roughly 4.9 ng of each library was pooled. The pooled libraries were sequenced with 2 x 100 bp reads and custom sequencing primers on an Illumina HiSeq2500 single-index Rapid Run. In the authors' own workflow: MiGEC version 1.2.6 was used for UMI-based consensus assembly, which corrected PCR and sequencing errors. MiXCR version 2.1.1 handled V(D)J alignment, clonotype assembly and CDR3 extraction. To normalise gene usage, clonotype sharing and MAIT/NKT TCR abundance, the top 1000, 10 000 and 20 000 clonotypes in each sample were analysed. After downsampling to 27 000 UMIs, diversity was calculated as the inverse Simpson index using the vegan R package. Statistical testing used paired Mann-Whitney U tests on the discordant twin pairs and applied Benjamini-Hochberg correction for multiple testing. Following TCRdb reprocessing, every CDR3 protein sequence forms one entry, and DNA is not provided. V and J calls and clone size were set by TCRdb, not the authors. The table for this sample shows roughly 150,000 distinct CDR3 sequences. Together, the top ten hold 0.95% to 1.5% of the sample.

Results the study describes overall, beyond this receptor: Different T cell subtypes could not be distinguished in the analysis. No difference in repertoire similarity was observed between concordant and discordant twins, possibly owing to limited statistical power. IBD patients had lower TCRbeta repertoire diversity, measured by the inverse Simpson index, than their healthy co-twins. The results gave no support for a single strong signal or clonotype linked to IBD. Because patients were on differing immunosuppressive treatments, the repertoires may have picked up extra background noise and inter-individual variability. Compared with healthy twins, IBD patients had fewer clonotypes in common with other individuals, a difference most pronounced in patients showing signs of disease activity.

From its cysteine to its phenylalanine, the CDR3 spans 20 amino acids. The nucleotide record is missing. CDR1 and CDR2 (SGHRS, YFSETQ) derive from the germline V gene. From each donor, an approximately 2.5 ml peripheral blood sample was collected into PAXgene tubes and kept at -80 degrees C. Without any T cell sorting, total RNA was extracted from whole blood using the PAXgene blood miRNA kit on an automated QIAcube. Peripheral blood from monozygotic twin pairs, either concordant or discordant for inflammatory bowel disease, underwent deep TCRalpha and TCRbeta repertoire profiling that used unique molecular barcoding. Smoking habits were recorded for all twin pairs, and individuals were classified as current, former or never smokers. A remark on this clonotype: Its antigen is not yet known.

Recombination joined TRBV5-1 with TRBJ2-5; lacking DNA, the TRBD1 call made by TCRdb goes unchecked. The sequenced sample consisted of blood. The TCR sequence derives from a human donor with ulcerative colitis or Crohn's disease, or a healthy co-twin of an affected twin (not recorded which). The CDR3 loop reads CASRLGILGDRQPNQETQYF.